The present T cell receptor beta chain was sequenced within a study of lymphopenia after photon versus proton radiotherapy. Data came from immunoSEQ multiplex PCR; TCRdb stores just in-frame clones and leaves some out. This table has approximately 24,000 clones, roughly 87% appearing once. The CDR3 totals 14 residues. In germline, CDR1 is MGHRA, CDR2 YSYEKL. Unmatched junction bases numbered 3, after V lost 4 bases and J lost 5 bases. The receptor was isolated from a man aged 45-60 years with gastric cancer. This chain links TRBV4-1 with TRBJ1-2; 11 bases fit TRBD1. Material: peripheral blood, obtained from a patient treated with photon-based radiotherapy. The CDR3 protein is CASSPGTGGYGYTF. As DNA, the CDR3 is TGCGCCAGCAGCCCCGGGACAGGGGGATATGGCTACACCTTC.